This paragraph covers one T cell receptor (beta chain) sequence. V shed 2 bases and J 0 bases; nucleotides not matched to a gene: 7. CDR3 length: 18 residues. The germline CDR1 and CDR2 sequences are MNHEY and SMNVEV (reference sequence). This entry belongs to a study of blood T cell repertoires in COVID-19. Study processing details: Reference gene primer amplification gave estimated nucleated cell counts. TCRdb's table, derived via immunoSEQ multiplex PCR, lists solely in-frame clones and lacks some. V, J and clone size derive from that table, while D and trimming were established from the DNA sequence. The sample lists 130,000 to 150,000 clones, around 83% occurring once.

The receptor's source is a human donor with acute or convalescent COVID-19. The donor label of this sample is uncertain. The sample consisted of peripheral blood. The chain recombines TRBV27 with TRBJ2-3, with 11 nucleotides matching TRBD2. Here the CDR3 reads CASSLKVGTSGSTDTQYF. CDR3 in DNA: TGTGCCAGCAGTTTAAAGGTGGGGACTAGCGGTAGCACAGATACGCAGTATTTT.